The T cell receptor beta chain under discussion was sequenced for a study of T-cell memory formation after mild COVID-19. Turning to the study itself: Largely donor-specific sequence clusters came from a couple of donors. Findings and limits, study-wide: Unconfirmed was the SARS-CoV-2 specificity of second-wave clones that peaked on day 37. Mainly in CM and EM were contracting CD4+ clones; CD8+ were in EMRA.

This clonotype has only a few counts. Its specificity is not known. The V gene lost 2 bases and the J gene lost 3 bases, with 6 bases spanning the gap. Per germline, CDR1 ENHRY and CDR2 SYGVKD. The CDR3 is 13 residues long. TCRdb redid the calling of the 5' RACE reads with MiXCR, one entry per CDR3 protein. This sample has about 560,000 distinct CDR3 sequences, with around 15% found just once. This chain connects TRBV10-3 to TRBJ2-3; D is undetermined. The sequence derives from an adult woman who had mild COVID-19 (a few samples of this study predate the infection). Cell type and time point are not known. Sequencing input: PBMCs or a T cell subset sorted from them (not recorded which). The CDR3 region has the DNA TGTGCCATCAGTGAGGGGTGGACAGATACGCAGTATTTT. It is translated as CAISEGWTDTQYF.